This T cell receptor (beta chain) was profiled in a study of T cell repertoires in cytomegalovirus infection. About the research overall: Recently identified HLA-C-restricted and well-studied HLA-B-restricted CMV epitopes were used.

Remarks on this clonotype: Its antigen is not known.

TCRdb processed the reads anew with MiXCR; each CDR3 protein has one entry. Among 700,000 to 950,000 distinct CDR3 sequences, around a third were seen once, and the ten largest hold roughly 12%. Germline V CDR1 and CDR2: MNHEY, SVGAGI. J was trimmed by 7 bases and V by 0 bases; bases with no gene match: 9. The CDR3 extends over 15 amino acids. The specimen was cultured CD8+ T cells from PBMCs, collected from culture after CMV antigen stimulation. This sequence was found in a human donor in good health (CMV status not recorded). Some clones in this sample may be carry-over from other donors' samples. The chain combines TRBV6-5 with TRBJ2-7; 7 nucleotides align to TRBD1. The DNA for the CDR3 is TGTGCCAGCAGTTACTCGGGACAGTATCTACGGGAGCAGTACTTC. It encodes CASSYSGQYLREQYF.